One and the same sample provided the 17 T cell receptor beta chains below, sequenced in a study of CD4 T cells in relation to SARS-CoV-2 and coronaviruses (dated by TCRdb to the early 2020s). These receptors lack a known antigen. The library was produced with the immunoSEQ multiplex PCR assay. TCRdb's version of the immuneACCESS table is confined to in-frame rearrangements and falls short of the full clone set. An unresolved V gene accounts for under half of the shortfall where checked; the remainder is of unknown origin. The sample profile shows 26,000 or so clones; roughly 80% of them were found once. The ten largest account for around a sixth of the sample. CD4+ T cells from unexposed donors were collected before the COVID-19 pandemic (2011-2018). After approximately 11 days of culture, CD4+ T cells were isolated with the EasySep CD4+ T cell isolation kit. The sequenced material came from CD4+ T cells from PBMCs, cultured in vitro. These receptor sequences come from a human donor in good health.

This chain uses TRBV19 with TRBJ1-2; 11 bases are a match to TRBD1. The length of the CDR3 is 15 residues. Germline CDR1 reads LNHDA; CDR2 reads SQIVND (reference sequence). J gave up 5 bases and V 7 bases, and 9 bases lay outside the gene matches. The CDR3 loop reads CASTIGGTGGYGYTF. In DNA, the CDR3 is TGTGCCAGTACCATCGGGGGGACAGGGGGTTATGGCTACACCTTC.

The CDR3 nucleotides read TGTGCCAGCAGCTTAGAAGGGGCAGGGTTCTCCTACGAGCAGTACTTC. Protein: CASSLEGAGFSYEQYF. The chain recombines TRBV7-3 with TRBJ2-7, with D possibly TRBD1 on 5 matching bases. Trimming cost V 2 bases and J 0 bases, with 14 bases left between them. The CDR3 runs to 16 residues. The germline V gene encodes CDR1 SGHTA and CDR2 FQGTGA.

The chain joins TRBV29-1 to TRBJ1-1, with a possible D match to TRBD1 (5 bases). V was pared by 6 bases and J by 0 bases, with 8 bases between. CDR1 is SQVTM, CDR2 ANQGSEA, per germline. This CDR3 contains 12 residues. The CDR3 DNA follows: TGCAGCGTCGACAGCATGAACACTGAAGCTTTCTTT. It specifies CSVDSMNTEAFF.

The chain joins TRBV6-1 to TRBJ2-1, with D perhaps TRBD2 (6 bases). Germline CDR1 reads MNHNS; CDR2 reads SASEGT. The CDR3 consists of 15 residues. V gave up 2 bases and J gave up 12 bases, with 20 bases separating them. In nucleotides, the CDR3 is TGTGCCAGCAGTGAATCGGGACTTTCCCAACGGGGGCAGTTCTTC. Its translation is CASSESGLSQRGQFF.

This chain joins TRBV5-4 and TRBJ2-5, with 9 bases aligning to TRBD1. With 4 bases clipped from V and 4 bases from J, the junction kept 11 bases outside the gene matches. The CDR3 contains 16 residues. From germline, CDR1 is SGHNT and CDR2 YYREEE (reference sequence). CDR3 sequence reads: CASSPSLGQGGETQYF. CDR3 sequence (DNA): TGTGCCAGCAGCCCGAGCCTGGGACAGGGAGGAGAGACCCAGTACTTC.

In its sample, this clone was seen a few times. Here the CDR3 DNA reads TGCAGCGTTGCATCTTGGACTAGCGGGAGAGGTGAGCAGTACTTC. This encodes CSVASWTSGRGEQYF. The V call is TRBV29-1, the J call TRBJ2-7; 13 bases are a match to TRBD2. There are 15 residues in the CDR3. Germline V gene data show CDR1 as SQVTM and CDR2 as ANQGSEA. After removal of 4 bases from V and 7 bases from J, the junction contained 10 bases not matched to a gene.

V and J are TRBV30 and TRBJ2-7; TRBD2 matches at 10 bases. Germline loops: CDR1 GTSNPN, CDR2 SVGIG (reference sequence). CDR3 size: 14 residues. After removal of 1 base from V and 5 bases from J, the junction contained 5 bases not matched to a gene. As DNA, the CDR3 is TGTGCCTGGAGTGAGGGACTAGCGAAAGACGAGCAGTACTTC. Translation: CAWSEGLAKDEQYF.

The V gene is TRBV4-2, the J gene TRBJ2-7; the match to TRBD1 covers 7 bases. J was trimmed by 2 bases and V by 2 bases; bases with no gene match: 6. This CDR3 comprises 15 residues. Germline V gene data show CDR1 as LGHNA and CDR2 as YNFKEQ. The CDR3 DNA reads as TGTGCCAGCAGCCAAAGCAGGGGGTATCCCTACGAGCAGTACTTC. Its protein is CASSQSRGYPYEQYF.

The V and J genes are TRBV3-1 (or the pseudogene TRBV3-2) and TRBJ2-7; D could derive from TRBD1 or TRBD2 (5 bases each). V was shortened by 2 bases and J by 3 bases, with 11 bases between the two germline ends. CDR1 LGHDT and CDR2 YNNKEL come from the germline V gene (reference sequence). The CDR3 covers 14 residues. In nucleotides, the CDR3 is TGTGCCAGCAGCCAAACCGGGACCCACTACGAGCAGTACTTC. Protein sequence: CASSQTGTHYEQYF.

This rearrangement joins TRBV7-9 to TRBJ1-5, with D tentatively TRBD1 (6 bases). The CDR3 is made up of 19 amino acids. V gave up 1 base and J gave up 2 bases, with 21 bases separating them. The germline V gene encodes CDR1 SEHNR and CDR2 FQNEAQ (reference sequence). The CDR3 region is CASSLGGRRGELGNQPQHF. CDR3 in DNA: TGTGCCAGCAGCTTAGGGGGCAGGAGGGGGGAATTGGGCAATCAGCCCCAGCATTTT.

The DNA of the CDR3 is TGTGCCAGCAGTTCAGTCAGGGGAGAGACCCAGTACTTC. As protein: CASSSVRGETQYF. V usage is TRBV6-5 and J usage is TRBJ2-5, with D tentatively TRBD1 (6 bases). V lost 4 bases to trimming and J lost 4 bases, with 10 bases between them. CDR1 MNHEY and CDR2 SVGAGI come from the germline V gene. This CDR3 region has 13 residues.

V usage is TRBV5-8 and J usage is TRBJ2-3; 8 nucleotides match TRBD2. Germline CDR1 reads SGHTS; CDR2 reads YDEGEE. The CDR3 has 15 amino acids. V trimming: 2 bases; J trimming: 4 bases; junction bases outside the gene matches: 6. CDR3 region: CASSLAGVVADTQYF. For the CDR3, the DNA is TGTGCCAGCAGCTTAGCGGGAGTAGTTGCAGATACGCAGTATTTT.

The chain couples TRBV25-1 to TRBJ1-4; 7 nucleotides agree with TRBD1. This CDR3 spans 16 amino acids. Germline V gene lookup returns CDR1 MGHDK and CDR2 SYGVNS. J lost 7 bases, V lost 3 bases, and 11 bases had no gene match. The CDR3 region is CASSEGQGVVSEKLFF. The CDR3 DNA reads TGTGCCAGCAGTGAGGGCCAGGGGGTTGTTAGTGAAAAACTGTTTTTT.

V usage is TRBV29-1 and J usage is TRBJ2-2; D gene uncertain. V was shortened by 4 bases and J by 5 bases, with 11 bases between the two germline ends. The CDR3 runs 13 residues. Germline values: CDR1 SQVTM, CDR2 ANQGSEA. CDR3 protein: CSVARRNTGELFF. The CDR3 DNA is TGCAGCGTTGCTCGCAGGAATACCGGGGAGCTGTTTTTT.

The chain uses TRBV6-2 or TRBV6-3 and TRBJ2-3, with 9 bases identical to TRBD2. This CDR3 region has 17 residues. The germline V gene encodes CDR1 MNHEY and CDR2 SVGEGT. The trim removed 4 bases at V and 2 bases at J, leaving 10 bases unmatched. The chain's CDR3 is CASSSPRLAAYTDTQYF. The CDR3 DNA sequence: TGTGCCAGCAGTTCCCCGAGACTAGCGGCCTACACAGATACGCAGTATTTT.

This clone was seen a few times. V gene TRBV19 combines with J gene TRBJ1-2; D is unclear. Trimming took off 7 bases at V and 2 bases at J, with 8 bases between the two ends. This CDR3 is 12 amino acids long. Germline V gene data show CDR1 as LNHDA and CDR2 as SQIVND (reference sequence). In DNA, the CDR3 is TGTGCCAGTAAGGAGGCGAACTATGGCTACACCTTC. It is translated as CASKEANYGYTF.

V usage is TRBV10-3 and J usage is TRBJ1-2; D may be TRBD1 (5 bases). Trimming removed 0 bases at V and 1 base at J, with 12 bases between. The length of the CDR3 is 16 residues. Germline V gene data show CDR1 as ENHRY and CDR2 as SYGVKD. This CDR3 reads CAISESAGRSNYGYTF. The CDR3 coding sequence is TGTGCCATCAGTGAGTCCGCGGGACGGAGTAACTATGGCTACACCTTC.